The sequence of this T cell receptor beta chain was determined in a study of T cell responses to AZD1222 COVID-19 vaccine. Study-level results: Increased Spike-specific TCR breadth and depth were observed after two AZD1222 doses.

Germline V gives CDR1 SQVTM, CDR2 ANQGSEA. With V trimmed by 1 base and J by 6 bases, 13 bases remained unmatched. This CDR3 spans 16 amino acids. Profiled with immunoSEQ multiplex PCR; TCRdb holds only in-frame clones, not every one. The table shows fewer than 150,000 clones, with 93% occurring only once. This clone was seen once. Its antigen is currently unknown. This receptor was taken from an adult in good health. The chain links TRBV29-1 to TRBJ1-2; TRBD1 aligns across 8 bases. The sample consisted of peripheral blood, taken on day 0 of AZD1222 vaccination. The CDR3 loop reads CSVEADLDRVLHGYTF. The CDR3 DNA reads TGCAGCGTTGAAGCCGACTTGGACAGGGTATTACATGGCTACACCTTC.